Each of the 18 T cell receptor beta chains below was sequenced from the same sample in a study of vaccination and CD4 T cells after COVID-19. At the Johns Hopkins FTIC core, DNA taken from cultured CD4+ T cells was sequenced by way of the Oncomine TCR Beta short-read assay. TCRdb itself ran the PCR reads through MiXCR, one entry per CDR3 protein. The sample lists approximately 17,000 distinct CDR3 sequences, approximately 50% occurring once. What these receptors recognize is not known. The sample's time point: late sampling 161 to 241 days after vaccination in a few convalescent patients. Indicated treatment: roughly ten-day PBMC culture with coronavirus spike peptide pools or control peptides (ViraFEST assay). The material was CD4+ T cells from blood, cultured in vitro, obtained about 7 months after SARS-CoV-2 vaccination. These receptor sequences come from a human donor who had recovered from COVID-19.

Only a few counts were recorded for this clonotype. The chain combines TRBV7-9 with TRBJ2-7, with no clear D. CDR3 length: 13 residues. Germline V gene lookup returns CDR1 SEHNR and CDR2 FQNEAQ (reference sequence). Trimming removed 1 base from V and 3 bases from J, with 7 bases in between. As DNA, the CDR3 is TGTGCCAGCAGCTTAGAACGGCGCTACGAGCAGTACTTC. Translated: CASSLERRYEQYF.

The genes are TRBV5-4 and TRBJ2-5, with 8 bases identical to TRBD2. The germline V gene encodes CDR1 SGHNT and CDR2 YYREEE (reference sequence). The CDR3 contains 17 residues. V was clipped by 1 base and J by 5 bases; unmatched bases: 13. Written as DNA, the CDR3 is TGTGCCAGCAGCTTGTTGTGGGCCGGGGGGGCCCGGGAGACCCAGTACTTC. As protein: CASSLLWAGGARETQYF.

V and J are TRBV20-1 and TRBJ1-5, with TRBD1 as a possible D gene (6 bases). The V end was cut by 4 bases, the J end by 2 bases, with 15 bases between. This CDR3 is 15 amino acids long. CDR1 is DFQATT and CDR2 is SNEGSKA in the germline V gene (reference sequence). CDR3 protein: CSAKVQGEGNQPQHF. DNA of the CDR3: TGCAGTGCTAAGGTACAGGGAGAGGGCAATCAGCCCCAGCATTTT.

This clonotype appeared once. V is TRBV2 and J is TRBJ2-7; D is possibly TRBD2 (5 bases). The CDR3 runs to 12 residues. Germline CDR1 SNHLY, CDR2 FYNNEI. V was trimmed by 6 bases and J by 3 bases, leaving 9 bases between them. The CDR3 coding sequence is TGTGCCAGCAGCGGGATTAACTACGAGCAGTACTTC. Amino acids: CASSGINYEQYF.

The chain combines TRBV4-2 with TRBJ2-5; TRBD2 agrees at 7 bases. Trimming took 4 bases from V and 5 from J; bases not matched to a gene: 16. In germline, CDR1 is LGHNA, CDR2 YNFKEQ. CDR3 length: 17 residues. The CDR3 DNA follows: TGTGCCAGCAGCCTGGGGGGGAAGTGGGTTATCACGGAGACCCAGTACTTC. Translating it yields CASSLGGKWVITETQYF.

The DNA for the CDR3 is TGTGCCAGCAGCTTGCAGAGCTATGGCTACACCTTC. This encodes CASSLQSYGYTF. The V gene is TRBV7-9, the J gene TRBJ1-2, with no clear D. The CDR3 has 12 residues. V gave up 3 bases and J gave up 4 bases, with 6 bases separating them. Germline V gene sequence: CDR1 SEHNR, CDR2 FQNEAQ (reference sequence).

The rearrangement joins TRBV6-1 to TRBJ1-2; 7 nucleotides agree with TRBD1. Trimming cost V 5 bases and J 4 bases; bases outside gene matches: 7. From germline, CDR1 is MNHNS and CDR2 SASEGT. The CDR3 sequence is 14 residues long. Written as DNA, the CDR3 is TGTGCCAGCAGTCCGACAGGGCAGGGCTATGGCTACACCTTC. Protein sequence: CASSPTGQGYGYTF.

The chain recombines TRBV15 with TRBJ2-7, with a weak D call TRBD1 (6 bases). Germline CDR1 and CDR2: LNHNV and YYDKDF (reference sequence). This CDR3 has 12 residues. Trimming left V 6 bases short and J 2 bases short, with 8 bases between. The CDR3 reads CATSGGPYEQYF. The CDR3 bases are TGTGCCACCAGTGGGGGCCCCTACGAGCAGTACTTC.

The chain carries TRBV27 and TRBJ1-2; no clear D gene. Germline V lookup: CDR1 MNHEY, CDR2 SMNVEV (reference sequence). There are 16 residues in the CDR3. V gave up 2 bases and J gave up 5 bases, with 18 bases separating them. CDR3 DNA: TGTGCCAGCAGTTTAAGCGGGAGGGCGATCGGATATGGCTACACCTTC. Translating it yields CASSLSGRAIGYGYTF.

CDR3: CASSWTGYNEQFF. The CDR3 DNA reads as TGTGCCAGCAGCTGGACAGGTTACAATGAGCAGTTCTTC. This chain connects TRBV7-9 to TRBJ2-1; 7 bases are a match to TRBD1. Germline V gene data show CDR1 as SEHNR and CDR2 as FQNEAQ (reference sequence). CDR3 length equals 13 residues. V was pared by 4 bases and J by 4 bases, with 1 base of the junction left unmatched.

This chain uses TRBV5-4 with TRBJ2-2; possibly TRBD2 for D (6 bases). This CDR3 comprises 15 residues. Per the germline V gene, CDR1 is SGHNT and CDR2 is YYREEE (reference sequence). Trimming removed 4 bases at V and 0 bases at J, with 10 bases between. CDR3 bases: TGTGCCAGCAGCCCAGCGGGCACGAACACCGGGGAGCTGTTTTTT. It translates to CASSPAGTNTGELFF.

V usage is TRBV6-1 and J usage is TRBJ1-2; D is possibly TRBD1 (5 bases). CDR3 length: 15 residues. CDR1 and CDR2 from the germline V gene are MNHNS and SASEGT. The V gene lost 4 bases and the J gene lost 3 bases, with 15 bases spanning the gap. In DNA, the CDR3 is TGTGCCAGCAGTGGGGGGGATGGGGTCTACTATGGCTACACCTTC. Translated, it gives CASSGGDGVYYGYTF.

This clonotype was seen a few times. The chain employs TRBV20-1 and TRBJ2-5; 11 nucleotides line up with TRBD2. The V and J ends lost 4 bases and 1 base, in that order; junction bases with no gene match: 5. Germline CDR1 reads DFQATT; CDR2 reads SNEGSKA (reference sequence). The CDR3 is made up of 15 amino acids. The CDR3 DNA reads TGCAGTGCTAATCCGACTAGCGGGGTCCAAGAGACCCAGTACTTC. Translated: CSANPTSGVQETQYF.

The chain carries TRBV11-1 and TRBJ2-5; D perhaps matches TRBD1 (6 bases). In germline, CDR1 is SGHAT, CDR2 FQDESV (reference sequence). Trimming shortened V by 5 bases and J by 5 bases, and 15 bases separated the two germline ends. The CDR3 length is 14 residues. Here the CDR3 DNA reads TGTGCCAGCAGCCCCGACAGGAATCGGGAGACCCAGTACTTC. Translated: CASSPDRNRETQYF.

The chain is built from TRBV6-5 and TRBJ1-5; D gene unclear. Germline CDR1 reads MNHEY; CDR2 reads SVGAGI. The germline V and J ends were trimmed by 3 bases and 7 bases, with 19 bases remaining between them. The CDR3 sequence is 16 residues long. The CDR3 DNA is TGTGCCAGCAGTTATGAACAGTCCCCCCTGGGCCAGCCCCAGCATTTT. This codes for CASSYEQSPLGQPQHF.

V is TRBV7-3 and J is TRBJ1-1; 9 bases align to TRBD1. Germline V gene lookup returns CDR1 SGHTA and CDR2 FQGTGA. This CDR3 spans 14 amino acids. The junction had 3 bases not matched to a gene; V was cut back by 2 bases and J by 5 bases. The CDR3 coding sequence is TGTGCCAGCAGCTTAGGTGGACAGGGGACTGAAGCTTTCTTT. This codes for CASSLGGQGTEAFF.

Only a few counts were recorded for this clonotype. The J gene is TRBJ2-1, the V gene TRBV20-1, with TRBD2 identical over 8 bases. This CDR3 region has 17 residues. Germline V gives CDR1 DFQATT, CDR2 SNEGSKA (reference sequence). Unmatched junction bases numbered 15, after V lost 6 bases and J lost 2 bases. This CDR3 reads CSARQSGSSGAYNEQFF. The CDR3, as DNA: TGCAGTGCCCGACAGAGCGGGAGCAGCGGGGCCTACAATGAGCAGTTCTTC.

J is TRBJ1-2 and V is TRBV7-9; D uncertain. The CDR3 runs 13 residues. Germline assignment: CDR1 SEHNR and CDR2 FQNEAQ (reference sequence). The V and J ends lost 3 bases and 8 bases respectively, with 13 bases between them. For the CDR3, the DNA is TGTGCCAGCAGCTTCGATTCAGGAAGCGGCTACACCTTC. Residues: CASSFDSGSGYTF.